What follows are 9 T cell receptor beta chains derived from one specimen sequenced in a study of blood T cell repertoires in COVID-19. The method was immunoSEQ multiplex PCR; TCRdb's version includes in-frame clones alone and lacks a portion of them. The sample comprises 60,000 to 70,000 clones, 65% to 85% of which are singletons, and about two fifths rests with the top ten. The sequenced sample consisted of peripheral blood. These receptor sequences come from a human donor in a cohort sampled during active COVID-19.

The CDR3 sequence: CASSPRGQGAHGYTF. CDR3 in DNA: TGTGCCAGCAGTCCCCGAGGACAGGGGGCCCATGGCTACACCTTC. The chain uses TRBV5-5 and TRBJ1-2; 11 bases fit TRBD1. The junction had 9 bases not matched to a gene; V was cut back by 5 bases and J by 6 bases. The CDR3 consists of 15 residues. The germline V gene encodes CDR1 SGHKS and CDR2 YYEKEE (reference sequence).

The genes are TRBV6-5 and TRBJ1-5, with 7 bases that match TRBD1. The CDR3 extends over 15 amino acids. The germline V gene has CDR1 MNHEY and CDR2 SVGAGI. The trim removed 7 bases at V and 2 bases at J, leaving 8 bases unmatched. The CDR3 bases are TGTGCCAGCAACCGACAGGGAACAGGCAATCAGCCCCAGCATTTT. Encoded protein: CASNRQGTGNQPQHF.

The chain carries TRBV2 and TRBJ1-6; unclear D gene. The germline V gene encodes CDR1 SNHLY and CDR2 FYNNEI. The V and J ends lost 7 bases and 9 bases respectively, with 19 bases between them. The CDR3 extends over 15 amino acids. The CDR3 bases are TGTGCCAGCACGAACGACCGGCAGGTGGCTTCACCCCTCCACTTT. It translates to CASTNDRQVASPLHF.

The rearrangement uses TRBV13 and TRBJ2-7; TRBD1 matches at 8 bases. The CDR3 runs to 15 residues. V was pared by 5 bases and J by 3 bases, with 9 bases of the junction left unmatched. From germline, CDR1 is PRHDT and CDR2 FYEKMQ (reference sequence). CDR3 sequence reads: CASSGQGQAFYEQYF. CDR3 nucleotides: TGTGCCAGCAGCGGTCAGGGACAGGCCTTCTACGAGCAGTACTTC.

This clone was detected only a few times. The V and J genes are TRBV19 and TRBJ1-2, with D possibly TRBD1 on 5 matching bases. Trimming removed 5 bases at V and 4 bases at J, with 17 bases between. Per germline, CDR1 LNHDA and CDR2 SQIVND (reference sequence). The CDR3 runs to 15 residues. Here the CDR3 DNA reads TGTGCCAGTAGTCCCCGCGGGGCGGGAACCTATGGCTACACCTTC. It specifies CASSPRGAGTYGYTF. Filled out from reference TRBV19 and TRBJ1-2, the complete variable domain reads DGGITQSPKYLFRKEGQNVTLSCEQNLNHDAMYWYRQDPGQGLRLIYYSQIVNDFQKGDIAEGYSVSREKKESFPLTVTSAQKNPTAFYLCASSPRGAGTYGYTFGSGTRLTVV.

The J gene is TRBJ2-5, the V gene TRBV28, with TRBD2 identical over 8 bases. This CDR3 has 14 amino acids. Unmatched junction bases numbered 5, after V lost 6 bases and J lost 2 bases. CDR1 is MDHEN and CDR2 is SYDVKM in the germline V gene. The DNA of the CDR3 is TGTGCCAGCAGCCTGACGGGGGGGCAAGAGACCCAGTACTTC. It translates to CASSLTGGQETQYF.

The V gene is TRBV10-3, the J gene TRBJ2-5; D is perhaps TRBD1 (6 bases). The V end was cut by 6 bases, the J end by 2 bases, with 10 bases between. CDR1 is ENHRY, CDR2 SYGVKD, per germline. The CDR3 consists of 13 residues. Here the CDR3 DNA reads TGTGCCATCAGGAGACAGGAACAAGAGACCCAGTACTTC. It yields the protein CAIRRQEQETQYF.

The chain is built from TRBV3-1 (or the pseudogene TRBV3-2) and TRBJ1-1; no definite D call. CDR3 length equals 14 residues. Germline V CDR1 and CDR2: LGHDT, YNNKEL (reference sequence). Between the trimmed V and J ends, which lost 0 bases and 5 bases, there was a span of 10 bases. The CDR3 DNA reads TGTGCCAGCAGCCAAGACACGCGTGCTACTGAAGCTTTCTTT. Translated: CASSQDTRATEAFF.

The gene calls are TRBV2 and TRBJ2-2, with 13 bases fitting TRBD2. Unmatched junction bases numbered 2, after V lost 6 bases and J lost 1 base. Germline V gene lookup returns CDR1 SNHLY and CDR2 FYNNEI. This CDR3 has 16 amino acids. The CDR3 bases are TGTGCCAGCAGAAGGACTAGCGGGAGGAACACCGGGGAGCTGTTTTTT. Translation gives CASRRTSGRNTGELFF.